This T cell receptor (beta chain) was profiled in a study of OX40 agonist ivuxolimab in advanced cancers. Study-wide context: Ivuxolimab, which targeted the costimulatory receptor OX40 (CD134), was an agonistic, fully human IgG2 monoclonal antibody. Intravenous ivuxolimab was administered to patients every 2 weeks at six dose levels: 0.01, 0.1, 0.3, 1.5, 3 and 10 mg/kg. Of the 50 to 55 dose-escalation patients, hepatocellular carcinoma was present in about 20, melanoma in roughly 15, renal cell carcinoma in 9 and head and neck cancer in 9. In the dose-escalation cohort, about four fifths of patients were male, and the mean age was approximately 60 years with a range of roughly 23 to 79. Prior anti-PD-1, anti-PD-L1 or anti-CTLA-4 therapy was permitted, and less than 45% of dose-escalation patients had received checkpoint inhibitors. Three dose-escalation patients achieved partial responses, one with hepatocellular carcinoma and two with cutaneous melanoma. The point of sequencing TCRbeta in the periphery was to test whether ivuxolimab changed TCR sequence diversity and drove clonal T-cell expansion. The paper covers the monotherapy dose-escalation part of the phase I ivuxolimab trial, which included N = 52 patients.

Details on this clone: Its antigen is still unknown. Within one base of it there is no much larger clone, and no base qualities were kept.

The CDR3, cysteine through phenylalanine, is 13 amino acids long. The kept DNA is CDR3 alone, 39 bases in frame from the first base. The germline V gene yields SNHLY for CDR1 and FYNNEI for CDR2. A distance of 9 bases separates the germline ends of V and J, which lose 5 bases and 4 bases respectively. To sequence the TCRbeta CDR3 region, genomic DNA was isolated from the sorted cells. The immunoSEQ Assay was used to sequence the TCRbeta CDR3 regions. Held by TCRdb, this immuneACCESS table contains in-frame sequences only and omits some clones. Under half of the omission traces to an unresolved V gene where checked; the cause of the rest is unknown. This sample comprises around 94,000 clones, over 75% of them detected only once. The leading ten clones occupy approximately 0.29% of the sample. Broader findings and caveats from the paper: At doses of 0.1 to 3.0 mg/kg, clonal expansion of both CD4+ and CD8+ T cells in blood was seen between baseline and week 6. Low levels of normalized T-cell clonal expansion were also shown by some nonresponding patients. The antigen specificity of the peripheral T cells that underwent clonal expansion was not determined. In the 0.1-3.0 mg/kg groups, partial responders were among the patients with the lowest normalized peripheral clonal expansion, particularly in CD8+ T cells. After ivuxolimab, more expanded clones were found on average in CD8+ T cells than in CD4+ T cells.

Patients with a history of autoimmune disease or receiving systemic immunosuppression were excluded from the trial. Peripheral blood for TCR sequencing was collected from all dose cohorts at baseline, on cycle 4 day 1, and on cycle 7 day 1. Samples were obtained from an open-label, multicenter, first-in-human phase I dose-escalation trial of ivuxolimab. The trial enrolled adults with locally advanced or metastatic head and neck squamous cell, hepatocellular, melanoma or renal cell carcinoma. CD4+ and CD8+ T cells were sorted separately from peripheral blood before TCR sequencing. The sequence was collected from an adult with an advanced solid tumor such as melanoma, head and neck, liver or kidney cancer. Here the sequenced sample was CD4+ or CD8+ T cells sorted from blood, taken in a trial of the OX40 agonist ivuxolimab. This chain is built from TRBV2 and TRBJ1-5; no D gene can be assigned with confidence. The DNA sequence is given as TGTGCCAGCAGTCCAACGATGAATCAGCCCCAGCATTTT. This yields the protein CASSPTMNQPQHF.